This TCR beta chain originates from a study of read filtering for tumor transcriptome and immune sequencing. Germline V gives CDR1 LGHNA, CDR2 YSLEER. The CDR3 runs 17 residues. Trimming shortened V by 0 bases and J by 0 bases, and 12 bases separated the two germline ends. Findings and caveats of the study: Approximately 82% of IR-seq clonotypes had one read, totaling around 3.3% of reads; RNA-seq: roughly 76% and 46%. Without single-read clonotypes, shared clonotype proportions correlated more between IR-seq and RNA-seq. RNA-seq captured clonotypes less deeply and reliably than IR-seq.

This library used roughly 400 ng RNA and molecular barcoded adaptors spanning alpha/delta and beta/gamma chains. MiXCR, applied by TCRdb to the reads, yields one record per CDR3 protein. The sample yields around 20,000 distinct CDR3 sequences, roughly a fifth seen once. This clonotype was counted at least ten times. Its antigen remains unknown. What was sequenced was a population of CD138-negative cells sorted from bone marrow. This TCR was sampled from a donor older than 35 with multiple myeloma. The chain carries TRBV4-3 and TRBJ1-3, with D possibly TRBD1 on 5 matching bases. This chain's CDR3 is CASSQDAGTSSGNTIYF. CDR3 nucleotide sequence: TGCGCCAGCAGCCAAGATGCAGGGACTAGCTCTGGAAACACCATATATTTT.